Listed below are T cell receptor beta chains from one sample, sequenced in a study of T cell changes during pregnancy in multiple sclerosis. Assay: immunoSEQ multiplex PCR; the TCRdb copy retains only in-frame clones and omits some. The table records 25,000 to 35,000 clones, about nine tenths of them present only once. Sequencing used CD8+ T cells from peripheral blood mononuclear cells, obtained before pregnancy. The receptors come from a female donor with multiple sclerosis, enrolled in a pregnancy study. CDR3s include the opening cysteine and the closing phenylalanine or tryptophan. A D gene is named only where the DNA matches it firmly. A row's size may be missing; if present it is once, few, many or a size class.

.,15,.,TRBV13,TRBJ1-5,TGTGCCAGCAGCTTAGGGTCAGAGGAAGGACAGCCCCAGCATTTT,CASSLGSEEGQPQHF
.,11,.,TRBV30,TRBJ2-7,TGTGCCTGGAGTGGAGGCTACGAGCAGTACTTC,CAWSGGYEQYF
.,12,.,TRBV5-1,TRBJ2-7,TGCGCCAGCAGCCTCGCGGCCTACGAGCAGTACTTC,CASSLAAYEQYF
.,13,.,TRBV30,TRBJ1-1,TGTGCCTGGAGTATAGGGGTGATCACTGAAGCTTTCTTT,CAWSIGVITEAFF
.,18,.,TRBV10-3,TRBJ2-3,TGTGCCATCAGTGCCGGGGTGTGGGCCCAACCCTTAGAAGATACGCAGTATTTT,CAISAGVWAQPLEDTQYF
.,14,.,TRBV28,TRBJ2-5,TGTGCCAGCAGTTTGGAGCCATCTCAAGAGACCCAGTACTTC,CASSLEPSQETQYF
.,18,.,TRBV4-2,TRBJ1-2,TGTGCCAGCAGCCAAGCTTCGACTAAGGGAGGAACTAACTATGGCTACACCTTC,CASSQASTKGGTNYGYTF
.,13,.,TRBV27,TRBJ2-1,TGTGCCAGCCCGGGAGTCCGTCCTGGTGAGCAGTTCTTC,CASPGVRPGEQFF
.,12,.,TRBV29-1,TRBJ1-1,TGCAGCGTTGTGGCGGCGAACACTGAAGCTTTCTTT,CSVVAANTEAFF
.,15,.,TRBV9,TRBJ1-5,TGTGCCAGCAGCGCCGATTACAGGGTTAATCAGCCCCAGCATTTT,CASSADYRVNQPQHF
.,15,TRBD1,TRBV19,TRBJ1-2,TGTGCCAGTAGTATAGATCAAGAAGGGGGCCATGGCTACACCTTC,CASSIDQEGGHGYTF
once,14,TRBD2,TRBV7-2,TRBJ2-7,TGTGCCAGCAGCTTGCGGCGGGGGGTTGACGAGCAGTACTTC,CASSLRRGVDEQYF
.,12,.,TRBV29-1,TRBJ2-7,TGCAGCGTTGAAACAGGTTCCTACGAGCAGTACTTC,CSVETGSYEQYF
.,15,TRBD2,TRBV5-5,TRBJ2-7,TGTGCCAGCAGCCTGACTAGCGGGAGCTCCTACGAGCAGTACTTC,CASSLTSGSSYEQYF
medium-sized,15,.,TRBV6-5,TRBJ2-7,TGTGCCAGCAGTTACTCTGGAGGGAGTCCCTACGAGCAGTACTTC,CASSYSGGSPYEQYF
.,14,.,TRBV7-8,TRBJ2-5,TGTGCCAGCAGCTTAGAGGCAGGGCTAGAGACCCAGTACTTC,CASSLEAGLETQYF
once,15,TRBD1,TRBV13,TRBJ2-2,TGTGCCAGCTCCCGAGACAGGGCCCACACCGGGGAGCTGTTTTTT,CASSRDRAHTGELFF
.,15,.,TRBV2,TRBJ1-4,TGTGCCAGCAGTCCCAGACAAGACGGAAATGAAAAACTGTTTTTT,CASSPRQDGNEKLFF
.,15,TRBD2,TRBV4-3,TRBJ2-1,TGCGCCAGCAGCCCGGGACTAGCGGGGGTTCATGAGCAGTTCTTC,CASSPGLAGVHEQFF
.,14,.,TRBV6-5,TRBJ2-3,TGTGCCAGCGGGAGCGGAACCCCACCAGATACGCAGTATTTT,CASGSGTPPDTQYF
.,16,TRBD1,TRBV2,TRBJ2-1,TGTGCCAGCAGTGAAACAAGGACAGGGATTCTCGGTGAGCAGTTCTTC,CASSETRTGILGEQFF
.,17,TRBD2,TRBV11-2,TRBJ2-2,TGTGCCAGCAGCTTAGGAAGTAGCGGGCAGAGAACCGGGGAGCTGTTTTTT,CASSLGSSGQRTGELFF
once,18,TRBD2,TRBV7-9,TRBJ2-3,TGTGCCAGCAGCTCCCCTACTAGCGGGAACCTTTGGACAGATACGCAGTATTTT,CASSSPTSGNLWTDTQYF
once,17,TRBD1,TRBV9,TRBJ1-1,TGTGCCAGCACTGAAGGTGTGGGGACAGGGATGAACACTGAAGCTTTCTTT,CASTEGVGTGMNTEAFF
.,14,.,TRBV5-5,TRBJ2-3,TGTGCCAGCAGCTTGATGAGGGAAATAGATACGCAGTATTTT,CASSLMREIDTQYF
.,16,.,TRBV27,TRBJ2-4,TGTGCCAGCAGTCCTACAGGTAGCTTAGCCAAAAACATTCAGTACTTC,CASSPTGSLAKNIQYF
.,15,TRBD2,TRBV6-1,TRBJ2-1,TGTGCCAGCAGCATAACTAGCGGTGACTACAATGAGCAGTTCTTC,CASSITSGDYNEQFF
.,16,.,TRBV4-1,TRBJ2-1,TGCGCCAGCAGCCCCTTAGCCGAAAGCTCCTACAATGAGCAGTTCTTC,CASSPLAESSYNEQFF
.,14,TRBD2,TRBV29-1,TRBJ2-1,TGCAGCGTCCTACTAGCGGAACGCTACAATGAGCAGTTCTTC,CSVLLAERYNEQFF
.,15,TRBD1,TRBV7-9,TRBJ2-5,TGTGCCAGCAGCTCAGTGACAGGGGTTGAAGAGACCCAGTACTTC,CASSSVTGVEETQYF
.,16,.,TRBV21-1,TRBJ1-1,TGTGCCAGCCTAGGAGGGGGCTGCCCATGTGGCACTGAAGCTTTCTTT,CASLGGGCPCGTEAFF
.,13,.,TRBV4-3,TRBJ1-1,TGCGCCAGCAGCCAGTTTCAGGACACTGAAGCTTTCTTT,CASSQFQDTEAFF
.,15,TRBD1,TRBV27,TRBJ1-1,TGTGCCAGCAGCCGGGACAGGGATACGTGGACTGAAGCTTTCTTT,CASSRDRDTWTEAFF
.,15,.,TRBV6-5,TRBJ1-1,TGTGCCAGCAGTTACTCGGAGGGCCCGAACACTGAAGCTTTCTTT,CASSYSEGPNTEAFF
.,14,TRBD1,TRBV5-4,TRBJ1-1,TGTGCCAGCAGCTGGGGACAGGCCAACACTGAAGCTTTCTTT,CASSWGQANTEAFF
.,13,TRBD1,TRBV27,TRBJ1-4,TGTGCCAGCATGGACAGGGAGAATGAAAAACTGTTTTTT,CASMDRENEKLFF
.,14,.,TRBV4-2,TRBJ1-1,TGTGCCAGCAGCCATCTATACAGGGTTACTGAAGCTTTCTTT,CASSHLYRVTEAFF
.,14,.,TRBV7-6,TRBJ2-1,TGTGCCAGCAGCTTAGTTGGTAGCCACAATGAGCAGTTCTTC,CASSLVGSHNEQFF
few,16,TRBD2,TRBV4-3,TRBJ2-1,TGCGCCAGCAGCCAAGAAGCGGGAGGCTCCTACAATGAGCAGTTCTTC,CASSQEAGGSYNEQFF
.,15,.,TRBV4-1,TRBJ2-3,TGCGCCAGCAGCCAAGCCCCCCCGGGGGACGATACGCAGTATTTT,CASSQAPPGDDTQYF
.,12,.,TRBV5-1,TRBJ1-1,TGCGCCAGCAATAACCAGGGGACTGAAGCTTTCTTT,CASNNQGTEAFF
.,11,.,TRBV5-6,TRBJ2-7,TGTGCCAGCAGCTCCGTCTACGAGCAGTACTTC,CASSSVYEQYF
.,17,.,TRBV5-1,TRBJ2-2,TGCGCCAGCAGCGCGGATTGGACAGCTGTTTGGTCCGGGGAGCTGTTTTTT,CASSADWTAVWSGELFF
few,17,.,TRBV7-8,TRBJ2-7,TGTGCCAGCAGCCCGCTGCTGGCGGGGACCCCCTCCTACGAGCAGTACTTC,CASSPLLAGTPSYEQYF
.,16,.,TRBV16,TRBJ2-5,TGTGCCAGCAGCCAATCGAGGGGGACACCACAAGAGACCCAGTACTTC,CASSQSRGTPQETQYF
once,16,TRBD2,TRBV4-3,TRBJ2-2,TGCGCCAGCAGCCATCCAAGCGGGAGCGAGGCCGGGGAGCTGTTTTTT,CASSHPSGSEAGELFF
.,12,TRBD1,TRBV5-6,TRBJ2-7,TGTGCCAGCAGCGGGACAGGCCTCGAGCAGTACTTC,CASSGTGLEQYF
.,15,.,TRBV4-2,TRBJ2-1,TGTGCCAGCAGCCAAGTTGGTAGCTCCTACAATGAGCAGTTCTTC,CASSQVGSSYNEQFF
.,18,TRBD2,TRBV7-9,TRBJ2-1,TGTGCCAGCAGCTTCGGACTAGCGGGAGGGCCCGCGAACAATGAGCAGTTCTTC,CASSFGLAGGPANNEQFF
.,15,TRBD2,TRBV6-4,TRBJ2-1,TGTGCCAGCAGTGACGCCTCTAGCGGGAACAATGAGCAGTTCTTC,CASSDASSGNNEQFF
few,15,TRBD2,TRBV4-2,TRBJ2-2,TGTGCCAGCAGCCAAGGACTAGCGGCCACCGGGGAGCTGTTTTTT,CASSQGLAATGELFF
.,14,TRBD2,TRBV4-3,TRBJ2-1,TGCGCCAGCAGCCAAGGGACTAGTTACAATGAGCAGTTCTTC,CASSQGTSYNEQFF
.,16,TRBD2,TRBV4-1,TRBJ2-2,TGCGCCAGCAGCCAAGCGGTGGGAGGGCCCGACGGGGAGCTGTTTTTT,CASSQAVGGPDGELFF
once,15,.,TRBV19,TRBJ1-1,TGTGCCAGTAGTATTTATGGAACAGACAACACTGAAGCTTTCTTT,CASSIYGTDNTEAFF